This TCR beta chain was found in a study of blood T cell repertoires in COVID-19. Across the whole study: In each case, the material was cDNA or gDNA derived from T cells, B-cell-depleted T cells, or PBMCs.

Sequenced by immunoSEQ multiplex PCR; TCRdb stores in-frame clones only, minus some. The sample carries around 220,000 clones, 88% recorded once. The germline V and J ends were trimmed by 6 bases and 4 bases, with 7 bases remaining between them. This CDR3 is built from 11 residues. Germline lookup yields CDR1 DFQATT and CDR2 SNEGSKA (reference sequence). This rearrangement joins TRBV20-1 to TRBJ1-5; D ambiguous. The clonotype originates from a woman between 45 and 60 years old with acute COVID-19. Sequenced material: PBMCs or T cells enriched from blood (not recorded which). The CDR3 protein is CSARGNQPQHF. CDR3 nucleotides: TGCAGTGCCCGGGGTAATCAGCCCCAGCATTTT.